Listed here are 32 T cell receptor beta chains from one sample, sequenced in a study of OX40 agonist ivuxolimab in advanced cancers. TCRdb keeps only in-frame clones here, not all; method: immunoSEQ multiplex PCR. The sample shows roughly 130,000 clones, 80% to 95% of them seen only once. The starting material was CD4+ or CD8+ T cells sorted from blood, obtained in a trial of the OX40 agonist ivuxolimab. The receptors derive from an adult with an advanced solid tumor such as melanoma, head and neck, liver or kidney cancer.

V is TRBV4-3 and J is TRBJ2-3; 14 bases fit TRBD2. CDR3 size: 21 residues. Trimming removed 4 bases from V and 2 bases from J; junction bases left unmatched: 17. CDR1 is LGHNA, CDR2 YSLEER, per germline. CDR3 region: CASSRQLTSGRVLASTDTQYF. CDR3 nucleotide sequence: TGCGCCAGCAGCCGACAATTGACTAGCGGGAGGGTCCTCGCCTCCACAGATACGCAGTATTTT.

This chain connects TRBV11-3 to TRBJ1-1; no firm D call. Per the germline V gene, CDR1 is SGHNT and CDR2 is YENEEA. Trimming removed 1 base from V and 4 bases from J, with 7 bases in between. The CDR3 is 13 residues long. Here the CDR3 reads CASSLGALTEAFF. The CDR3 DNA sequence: TGTGCCAGCAGCTTAGGGGCACTCACTGAAGCTTTCTTT.

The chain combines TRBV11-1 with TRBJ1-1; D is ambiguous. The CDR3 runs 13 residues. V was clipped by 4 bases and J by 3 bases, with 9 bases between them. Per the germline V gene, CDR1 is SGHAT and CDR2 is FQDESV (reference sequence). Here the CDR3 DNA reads TGTGCCAGCAGCTCCCAATCTTACACTGAAGCTTTCTTT. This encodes CASSSQSYTEAFF.

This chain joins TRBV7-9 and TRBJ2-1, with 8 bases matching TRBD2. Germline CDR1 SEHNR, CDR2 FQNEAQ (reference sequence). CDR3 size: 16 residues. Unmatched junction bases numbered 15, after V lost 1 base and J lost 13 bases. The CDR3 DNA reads TGTGCCAGCAGCTTAGGTGGCGGGCGGGAGGTCGTAATCCAGTTCTTC. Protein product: CASSLGGGREVVIQFF.

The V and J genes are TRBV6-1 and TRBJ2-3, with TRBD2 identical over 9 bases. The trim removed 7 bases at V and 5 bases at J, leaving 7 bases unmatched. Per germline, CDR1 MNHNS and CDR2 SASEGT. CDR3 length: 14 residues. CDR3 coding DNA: TGTGCCAGCATGGAGCGGGGGGACGAAGATACGCAGTATTTT. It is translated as CASMERGDEDTQYF.

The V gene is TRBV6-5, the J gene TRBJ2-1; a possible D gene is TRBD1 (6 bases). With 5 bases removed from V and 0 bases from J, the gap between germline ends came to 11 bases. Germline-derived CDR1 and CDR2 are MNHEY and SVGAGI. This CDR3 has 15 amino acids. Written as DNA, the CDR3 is TGTGCCAGCAGTGCCGACAGGAGCTCCTACAATGAGCAGTTCTTC. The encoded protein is CASSADRSSYNEQFF.

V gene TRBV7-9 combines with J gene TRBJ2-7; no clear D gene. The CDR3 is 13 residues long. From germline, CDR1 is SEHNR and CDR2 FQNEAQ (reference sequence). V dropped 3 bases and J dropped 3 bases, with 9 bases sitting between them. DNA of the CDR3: TGTGCCAGCAGCTTTTTGGCGGACTACGAGCAGTACTTC. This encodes CASSFLADYEQYF.

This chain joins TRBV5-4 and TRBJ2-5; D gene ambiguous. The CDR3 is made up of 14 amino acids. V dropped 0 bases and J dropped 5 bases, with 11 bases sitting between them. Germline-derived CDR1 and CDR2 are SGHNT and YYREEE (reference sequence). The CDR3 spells CASSLGLVSETQYF. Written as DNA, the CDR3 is TGTGCCAGCAGCTTGGGGTTAGTATCGGAGACCCAGTACTTC.

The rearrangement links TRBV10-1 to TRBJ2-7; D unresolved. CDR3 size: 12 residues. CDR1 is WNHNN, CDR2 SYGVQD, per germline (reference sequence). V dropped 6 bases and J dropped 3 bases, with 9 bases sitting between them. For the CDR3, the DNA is TGCGCCAGCAGCCCTGACATCTACGAGCAGTACTTC. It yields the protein CASSPDIYEQYF.

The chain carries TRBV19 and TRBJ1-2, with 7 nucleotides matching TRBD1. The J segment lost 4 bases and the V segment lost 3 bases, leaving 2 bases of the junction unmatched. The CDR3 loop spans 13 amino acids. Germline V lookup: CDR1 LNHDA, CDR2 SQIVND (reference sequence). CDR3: CASSMTGTYGYTF. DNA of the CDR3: TGTGCCAGTAGTATGACAGGGACCTATGGCTACACCTTC.

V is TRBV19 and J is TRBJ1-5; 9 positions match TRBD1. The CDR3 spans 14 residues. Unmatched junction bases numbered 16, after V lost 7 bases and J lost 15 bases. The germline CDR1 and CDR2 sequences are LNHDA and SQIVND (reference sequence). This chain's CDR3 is CASNPLSTGGKWHF. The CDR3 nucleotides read TGTGCCAGTAACCCCCTATCGACAGGGGGGAAATGGCATTTT.

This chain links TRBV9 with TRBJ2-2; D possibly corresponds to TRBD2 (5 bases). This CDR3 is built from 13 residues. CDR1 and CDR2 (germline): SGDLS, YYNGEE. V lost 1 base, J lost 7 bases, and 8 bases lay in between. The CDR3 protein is CASSVFTSGELFF. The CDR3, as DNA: TGTGCCAGCAGCGTATTCACTAGCGGGGAGCTGTTTTTT.

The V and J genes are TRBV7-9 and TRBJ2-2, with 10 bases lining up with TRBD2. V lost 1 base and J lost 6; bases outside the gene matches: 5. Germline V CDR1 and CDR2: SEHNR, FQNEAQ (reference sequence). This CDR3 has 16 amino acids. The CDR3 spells CASSLEASGGAGELFF. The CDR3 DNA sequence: TGTGCCAGCAGCTTAGAGGCTAGCGGGGGAGCCGGGGAGCTGTTTTTT. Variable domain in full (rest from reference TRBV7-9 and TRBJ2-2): DTGVSQNPRHKITKRGQNVTFRCDPISEHNRLYWYRQTLGQGPEFLTYFQNEAQLEKSRLLSDRFSAERPKGSFSTLEIQRTEQGDSAMYLCASSLEASGGAGELFFGEGSRLTVL.

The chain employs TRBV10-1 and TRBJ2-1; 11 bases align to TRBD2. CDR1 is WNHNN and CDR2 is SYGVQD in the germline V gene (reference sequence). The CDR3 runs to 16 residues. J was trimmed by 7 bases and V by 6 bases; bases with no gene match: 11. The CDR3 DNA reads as TGCGCCAGCAGGGGAATACTAGCGGGAGCTAGTAATGAGCAGTTCTTC. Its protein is CASRGILAGASNEQFF.

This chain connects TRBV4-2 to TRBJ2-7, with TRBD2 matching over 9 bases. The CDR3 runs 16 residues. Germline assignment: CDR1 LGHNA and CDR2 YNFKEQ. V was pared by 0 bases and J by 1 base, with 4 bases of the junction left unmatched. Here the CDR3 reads CASSQEPGLASYEQYF. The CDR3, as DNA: TGTGCCAGCAGCCAAGAACCGGGACTAGCATCCTACGAGCAGTACTTC.

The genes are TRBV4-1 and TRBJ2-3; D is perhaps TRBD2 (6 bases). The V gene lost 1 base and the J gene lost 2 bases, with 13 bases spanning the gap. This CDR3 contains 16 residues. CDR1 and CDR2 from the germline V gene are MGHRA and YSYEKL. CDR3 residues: CASSQARGGITDTQYF. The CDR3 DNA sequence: TGCGCCAGCAGCCAAGCTAGGGGAGGAATCACAGATACGCAGTATTTT.

The chain's CDR3 is CASSMGTGGSSYNEQFF. CDR3 DNA sequence: TGTGCCAGTAGTATGGGGACAGGGGGAAGCTCCTACAATGAGCAGTTCTTC. The chain joins TRBV19 to TRBJ2-1; 11 positions match TRBD1. J gave up 0 bases and V 3 bases, and 4 bases lay outside the gene matches. Germline V gene data show CDR1 as LNHDA and CDR2 as SQIVND (reference sequence). This CDR3 has 17 amino acids. Full variable domain (outside the CDR3, taken from reference TRBV19 and TRBJ2-1): DGGITQSPKYLFRKEGQNVTLSCEQNLNHDAMYWYRQDPGQGLRLIYYSQIVNDFQKGDIAEGYSVSREKKESFPLTVTSAQKNPTAFYLCASSMGTGGSSYNEQFFGPGTRLTVL.

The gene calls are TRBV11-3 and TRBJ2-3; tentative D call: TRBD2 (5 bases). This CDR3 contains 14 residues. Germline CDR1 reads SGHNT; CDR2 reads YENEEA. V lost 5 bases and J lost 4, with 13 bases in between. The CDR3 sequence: CASSLGAVADTQYF. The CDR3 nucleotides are TGTGCCAGCAGCCTAGGAGCGGTCGCAGATACGCAGTATTTT.

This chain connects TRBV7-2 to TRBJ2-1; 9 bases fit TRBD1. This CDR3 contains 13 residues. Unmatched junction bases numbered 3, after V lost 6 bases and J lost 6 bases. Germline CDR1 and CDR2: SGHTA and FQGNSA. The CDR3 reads CASRLTGGNEQFF. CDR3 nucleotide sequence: TGTGCCAGCAGGCTGACAGGGGGCAATGAGCAGTTCTTC.

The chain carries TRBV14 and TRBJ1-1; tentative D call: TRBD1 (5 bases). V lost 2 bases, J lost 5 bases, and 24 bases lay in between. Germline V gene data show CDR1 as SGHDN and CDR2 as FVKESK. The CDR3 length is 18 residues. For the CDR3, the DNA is TGTGCCAGCAGCCAACTTCGGGGGAGTCTGGGAGGACGAACTGAAGCTTTCTTT. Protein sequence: CASSQLRGSLGGRTEAFF.

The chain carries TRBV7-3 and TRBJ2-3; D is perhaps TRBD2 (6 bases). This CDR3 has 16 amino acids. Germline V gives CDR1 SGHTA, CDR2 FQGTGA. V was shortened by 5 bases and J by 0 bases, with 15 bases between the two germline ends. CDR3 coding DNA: TGTGCCAGCAGCCTCTCTAGCGAATTAAGCACAGATACGCAGTATTTT. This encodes CASSLSSELSTDTQYF.

In DNA form, the CDR3 reads TGTGCCAGCAGTTTATCGTTTCGAGTCAGACCCACCGGGGAGCTGTTTTTT. Amino acids: CASSLSFRVRPTGELFF. J is TRBJ2-2 and V is TRBV27; no definite D call. The germline V and J ends were trimmed by 0 bases and 4 bases, with 15 bases remaining between them. The V gene's germline CDR1 is MNHEY and CDR2 SMNVEV (reference sequence). The CDR3 spans 17 residues.

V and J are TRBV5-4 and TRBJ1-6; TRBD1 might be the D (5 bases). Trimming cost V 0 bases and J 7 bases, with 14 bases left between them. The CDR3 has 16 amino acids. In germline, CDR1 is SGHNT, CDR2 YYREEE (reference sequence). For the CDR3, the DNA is TGTGCCAGCAGCTTGGGGGCAGGGACCCCAAATTCACCCCTCCACTTT. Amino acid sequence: CASSLGAGTPNSPLHF.

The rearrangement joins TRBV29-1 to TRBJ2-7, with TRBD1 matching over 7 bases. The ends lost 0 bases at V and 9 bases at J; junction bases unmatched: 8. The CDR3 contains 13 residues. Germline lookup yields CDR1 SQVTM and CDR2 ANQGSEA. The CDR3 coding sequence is TGCAGCGTTGAAGAAGCCCGACAGGGCCCGCAGTACTTC. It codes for CSVEEARQGPQYF.

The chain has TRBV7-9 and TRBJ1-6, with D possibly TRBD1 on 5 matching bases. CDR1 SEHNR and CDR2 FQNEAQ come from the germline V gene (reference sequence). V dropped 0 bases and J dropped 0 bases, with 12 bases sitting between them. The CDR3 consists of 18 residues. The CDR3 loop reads CASSLAGRGSSYNSPLHF. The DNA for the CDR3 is TGTGCCAGCAGCTTAGCGGGCCGGGGGAGCTCCTATAATTCACCCCTCCACTTT.

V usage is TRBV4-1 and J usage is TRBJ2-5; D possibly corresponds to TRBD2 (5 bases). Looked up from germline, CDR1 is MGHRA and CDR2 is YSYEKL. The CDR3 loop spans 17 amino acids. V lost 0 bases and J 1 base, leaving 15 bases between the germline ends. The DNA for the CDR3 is TGCGCCAGCAGCCAAGAGAGGAACGGGGTCCGCCAAGAGACCCAGTACTTC. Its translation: CASSQERNGVRQETQYF.

CDR3 amino acids: CASMFGRPTGELFF. Here the CDR3 DNA reads TGTGCCAGCATGTTTGGCCGACCCACCGGGGAGCTGTTTTTT. This chain joins TRBV27 and TRBJ2-2, with D uncertain. The V and J ends lost 7 bases and 4 bases respectively, with 13 bases between them. Germline V CDR1 and CDR2: MNHEY, SMNVEV (reference sequence). This CDR3 contains 14 residues.

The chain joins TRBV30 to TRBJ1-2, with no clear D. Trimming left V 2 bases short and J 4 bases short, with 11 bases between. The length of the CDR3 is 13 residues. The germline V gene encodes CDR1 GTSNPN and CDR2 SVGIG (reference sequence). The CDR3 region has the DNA TGTGCCTGGAGTCCCAGTGACCTCTATGGCTACACCTTC. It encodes CAWSPSDLYGYTF. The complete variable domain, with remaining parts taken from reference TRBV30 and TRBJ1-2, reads SQTIHQWPATLVQPVGSPLSLECTVEGTSNPNLYWYRQAAGRGLQLLFYSVGIGQISSEVPQNLSASRPQDRQFILSSKKLLLSDSGFYLCAWSPSDLYGYTFGSGTRLTVV.

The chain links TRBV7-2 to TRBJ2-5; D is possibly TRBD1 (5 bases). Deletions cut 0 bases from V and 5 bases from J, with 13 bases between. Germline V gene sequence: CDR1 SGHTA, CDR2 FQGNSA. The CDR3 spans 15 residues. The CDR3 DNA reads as TGTGCCAGCAGCTTAGCTGCTTCCAGGGTGGAGACCCAGTACTTC. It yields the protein CASSLAASRVETQYF. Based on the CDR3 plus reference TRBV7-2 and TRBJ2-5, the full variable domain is GAGVSQSPSNKVTEKGKDVELRCDPISGHTALYWYRQSLGQGLEFLIYFQGNSAPDKSGLPSDRFSAERTGGSVSTLTIQRTQQEDSAVYLCASSLAASRVETQYFGPGTRLLVL.

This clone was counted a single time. The CDR3 region is CASSLALRQGNQETQYF. For the CDR3, the DNA is TGTGCCAGCAGCTTAGCCCTGCGGCAGGGGAATCAAGAGACCCAGTACTTC. V is TRBV11-2 and J is TRBJ2-5, with a weak D call TRBD1 (6 bases). The V end lost 1 base, the J end lost 2 bases, and 17 bases lay between the germline ends. This CDR3 contains 17 residues. Germline assignment: CDR1 SGHAT and CDR2 FQNNGV.

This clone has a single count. The CDR3 sequence: CASSSREKLFF. In DNA, the CDR3 is TGTGCCAGCAGTTCCAGGGAGAAACTGTTTTTT. The rearrangement joins TRBV28 to TRBJ1-4; possibly TRBD1 for D (5 bases). V shed 4 bases and J shed 11 bases, with 8 bases lying between them. Germline CDR1 and CDR2: MDHEN and SYDVKM. This CDR3 contains 11 residues. Supplemented by reference TRBV28 and TRBJ1-4, the full variable domain reads DVKVTQSSRYLVKRTGEKVFLECVQDMDHENMFWYRQDPGLGLRLIYFSYDVKMKEKGDIPEGYSVSREKKERFSLILESASTNQTSMYLCASSSREKLFFGSGTQLSVL.

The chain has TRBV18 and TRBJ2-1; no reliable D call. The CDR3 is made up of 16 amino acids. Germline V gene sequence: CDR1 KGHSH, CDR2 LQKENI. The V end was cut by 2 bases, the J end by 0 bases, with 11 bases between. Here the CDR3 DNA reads TGTGCCAGCTCACCAGTGACTCCTAGCTCCTACAATGAGCAGTTCTTC. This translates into CASSPVTPSSYNEQFF.